These 26 T cell receptor beta chains were sequenced from one sample in a study of T cell repertoires in aging, cancer and after chemotherapy. Peripheral blood genomic DNA, not sorted cells or RNA, was the template. Rearranged V-D-J TRB sequences were amplified with a mixed TRB-A/B primer pool. In TCRdb, the multiplex PCR reads were re-called with MiXCR into one record per CDR3 protein. The sample has about 11,000 distinct CDR3 sequences, roughly 29% seen once. Input material: blood. The receptors stem from a human donor in good health.

This rearrangement joins TRBV6-5 to TRBJ2-7; 7 bases match TRBD1. The germline CDR1 and CDR2 sequences are MNHEY and SVGAGI. The CDR3 spans 17 residues. Trimming at V came to 4 bases and at J to 5 bases, leaving 17 bases not matched to a gene. The DNA of the CDR3 is TGTGCCAGCAGTTTACAGGACAGGCCTTGGGGCCGAGACGAGCAGTACTTC. Protein product: CASSLQDRPWGRDEQYF.

CDR3 nucleotide sequence: TGTGCCAGCAGCTTAGATCGGCAGGGAACCGGGGAGCTGTTTTTT. Translating it yields CASSLDRQGTGELFF. The chain combines TRBV11-3 with TRBJ2-2; a weak D match, TRBD1 (5 bases). Trimming pared 0 bases from V and 5 bases from J, leaving 10 bases between. The germline V gene has CDR1 SGHNT and CDR2 YENEEA. The CDR3 spans 15 residues.

This clonotype was seen a handful of times. V gene TRBV18 combines with J gene TRBJ1-6, with 7 bases lining up with TRBD1. Trimming at V came to 3 bases and at J to 5 bases, leaving 7 bases not matched to a gene. The germline V gene encodes CDR1 KGHSH and CDR2 LQKENI. The CDR3 spans 16 residues. CDR3 in DNA: TGTGCCAGCTCACCTACGACAGGGAGACATAATTCACCCCTCCACTTT. Its protein is CASSPTTGRHNSPLHF.

The chain is built from TRBV20-1 and TRBJ1-1, with 8 bases lining up with TRBD1. The germline CDR1 and CDR2 sequences are DFQATT and SNEGSKA (reference sequence). The CDR3 has 14 amino acids. Trimming took 5 bases from V and 6 from J; bases not matched to a gene: 11. The CDR3 protein is CSAPRFTGGPEAFF. CDR3 DNA sequence: TGCAGTGCTCCACGGTTCACAGGGGGGCCTGAAGCTTTCTTT.

The gene calls are TRBV7-2 and TRBJ2-3; D gene ambiguous. The CDR3 is 16 amino acids. Germline V gene data show CDR1 as SGHTA and CDR2 as FQGNSA. The V end lost 5 bases, the J end lost 6 bases, and 21 bases lay between the germline ends. The CDR3 here is CASSPAGAIGGDTQYF. The CDR3 DNA sequence: TGTGCCAGCAGCCCTGCCGGCGCTATCGGTGGGGATACGCAGTATTTT.

V is TRBV20-1 and J is TRBJ1-2, with D perhaps TRBD1 (5 bases). Germline-derived CDR1 and CDR2 are DFQATT and SNEGSKA (reference sequence). The CDR3 consists of 11 residues. Trimming cost V 5 bases and J 6 bases, with 10 bases left between them. The CDR3 coding sequence is TGCAGTGCTCGAGGGGAGGATGGCTACACCTTC. It specifies CSARGEDGYTF.

This clonotype was detected a few times. The rearrangement links TRBV27 to TRBJ2-3; 7 bases match TRBD2. Trimming at V came to 4 bases and at J to 2 bases, leaving 9 bases not matched to a gene. CDR1 and CDR2 from the germline V gene are MNHEY and SMNVEV (reference sequence). The CDR3 covers 16 residues. The CDR3, as DNA: TGTGCCAGCAGTTGGCGAGCGGGATGGTCCACAGATACGCAGTATTTT. Translation gives CASSWRAGWSTDTQYF.

The sample holds a few counts of this clonotype. The J gene is TRBJ2-3, the V gene TRBV6-4, with no clear D. The germline V and J ends were trimmed by 0 bases and 2 bases, with 3 bases remaining between them. This CDR3 is built from 13 residues. The germline V gene has CDR1 MRHNA and CDR2 SNTAGT. As DNA, the CDR3 is TGTGCCAGCAGTGACTCCGACACAGATACGCAGTATTTT. Translating gives CASSDSDTDTQYF.

The table lists this clonotype with a few counts. The chain employs TRBV5-6 and TRBJ2-1; no firm D call. Germline V gene data show CDR1 as SGHDT and CDR2 as YYEEEE. V lost 0 bases and J lost 7, with 5 bases in between. This CDR3 region has 12 residues. The chain's CDR3 is CASSLDGNEQFF. CDR3 DNA sequence: TGTGCCAGCAGCTTGGACGGGAATGAGCAGTTCTTC.

The V gene is TRBV27, the J gene TRBJ2-3; tentative D call: TRBD1 (7 bases). Germline-derived CDR1 and CDR2 are MNHEY and SMNVEV (reference sequence). The CDR3 length is 15 residues. The V and J ends lost 3 bases and 4 bases respectively, with 14 bases between them. CDR3 loop: CASSFWRGPPDTQYF. Here the CDR3 DNA reads TGTGCCAGCAGTTTCTGGAGGGGGCCTCCAGATACGCAGTATTTT.

The chain couples TRBV28 to TRBJ2-4; 9 nucleotides align to TRBD2. This CDR3 is 15 amino acids long. Germline CDR1 is MDHEN and CDR2 is SYDVKM. V lost 3 bases to trimming and J lost 7 bases; unmatched junction nucleotides: 7. The CDR3 bases are TGTGCCAGCAGTTTGAGTAGCGGGAGTTGGAACATTCAGTACTTC. It translates to CASSLSSGSWNIQYF. Based on the CDR3 plus reference TRBV28 and TRBJ2-4, the full variable domain is DVKVTQSSRYLVKRTGEKVFLECVQDMDHENMFWYRQDPGLGLRLIYFSYDVKMKEKGDIPEGYSVSREKKERFSLILESASTNQTSMYLCASSLSSGSWNIQYFGAGTRLSVL.

By proportion, this clonotype is medium-sized. V gene TRBV6-5 combines with J gene TRBJ2-7; 9 bases line up with TRBD1. The CDR3 totals 14 residues. The V gene end was trimmed by 6 bases and the J gene end by 0 bases; junction bases not matched to a gene: 3. The germline gives CDR1 MNHEY, CDR2 SVGAGI. CDR3 loop: CASSDRGNSYEQYF. The CDR3 nucleotides are TGTGCCAGCAGCGACAGGGGGAACTCCTACGAGCAGTACTTC.

By frequency in the sample, this clonotype is medium-sized. CDR3: CSSTKDYNSPLHF. CDR3 sequence (DNA): TGCAGCTCGACGAAGGATTATAATTCACCCCTCCACTTT. V gene TRBV20-1 combines with J gene TRBJ1-6, with D uncertain. The CDR3 spans 13 residues. Germline V gene sequence: CDR1 DFQATT, CDR2 SNEGSKA (reference sequence).

The J gene is TRBJ2-5, the V gene TRBV20-1; unclear D gene. The germline CDR1 and CDR2 sequences are DFQATT and SNEGSKA (reference sequence). With 2 bases removed from V and 3 bases from J, the gap between germline ends came to 10 bases. CDR3 length equals 13 residues. This CDR3 is CSARPTRKETQYF. Written as DNA, the CDR3 is TGCAGTGCTAGACCTACAAGAAAAGAGACCCAGTACTTC.

By frequency in the sample, this clonotype is medium-sized. The chain employs TRBV6-5 and TRBJ2-7, with 13 bases identical to TRBD2. Germline V lookup: CDR1 MNHEY, CDR2 SVGAGI. The CDR3 runs to 16 residues. The V segment lost 8 bases and the J segment 3 bases; nucleotides outside the gene matches: 10. CDR3 in amino acids: CASWTSGGRNSYEQYF. CDR3 DNA sequence: TGTGCCAGCTGGACTAGCGGGGGTCGAAACAGCTACGAGCAGTACTTC.

This clonotype turned up a few times. The V gene is TRBV5-4, the J gene TRBJ2-2; tentative D call: TRBD1 (6 bases). CDR1 is SGHNT, CDR2 YYREEE, per germline (reference sequence). Trimming left V 4 bases short and J 5 bases short, with 21 bases between. The CDR3 has 17 amino acids. CDR3 DNA: TGTGCCAGCAGCCCGGGCCTGAGCTGGCAGGGGACCGGGGAGCTGTTTTTT. Translation: CASSPGLSWQGTGELFF.

The gene calls are TRBV24-1 and TRBJ1-5; D remains ambiguous. CDR3 length equals 15 residues. V shed 4 bases and J shed 4 bases, with 13 bases lying between them. Germline loops: CDR1 KGHDR, CDR2 SFDVKD. The DNA for the CDR3 is TGTGCCACCAGTGAATCTCTTGGCGGGAATCAGCCCCAGCATTTT. Translated, it gives CATSESLGGNQPQHF.

V is TRBV6-2 or TRBV6-3 and J is TRBJ1-2; 7 nucleotides agree with TRBD1. V was clipped by 6 bases and J by 2 bases; unmatched bases: 9. CDR1 MNHEY and CDR2 SVGEGT come from the germline V gene. The CDR3 totals 15 residues. This chain's CDR3 is CASRGPEQGNYGYTF. Written as DNA, the CDR3 is TGTGCCAGCAGGGGCCCGGAACAGGGGAACTATGGCTACACCTTC.

The rearrangement links TRBV5-1 to TRBJ2-2, with D hard to call. CDR1 is SGHRS and CDR2 is YFSETQ in the germline V gene. With 3 bases removed from V and 3 bases from J, the gap between germline ends came to 9 bases. The CDR3 is made up of 14 amino acids. The CDR3: CASSSSPHTGELFF. The CDR3 DNA follows: TGCGCCAGCAGCTCATCCCCCCACACCGGGGAGCTGTTTTTT.

The chain is built from TRBV30 and TRBJ2-2; 7 bases are shared with TRBD1. The CDR3 runs 13 residues. Trimming took 3 bases from V and 7 from J; bases not matched to a gene: 5. Per the germline V gene, CDR1 is GTSNPN and CDR2 is SVGIG (reference sequence). In DNA form, the CDR3 reads TGTGCCTGGAGAGTAGGGGGCGTCGGGGAGCTGTTTTTT. It translates to CAWRVGGVGELFF.

The chain combines TRBV5-1 with TRBJ2-5; maybe TRBD2 (6 bases). Germline values: CDR1 SGHRS, CDR2 YFSETQ. V gave up 5 bases and J gave up 4 bases, with 15 bases separating them. The CDR3 covers 14 residues. CDR3 DNA: TGCGCCAGCAGTTTTCGGGCTAGCGCAGAGACCCAGTACTTC. Translating it yields CASSFRASAETQYF.

The chain combines TRBV4-1 with TRBJ1-2, with D uncertain. CDR1 MGHRA and CDR2 YSYEKL come from the germline V gene. The CDR3 runs to 14 residues. V was shortened by 3 bases and J by 7 bases, with 15 bases between the two germline ends. CDR3 region: CASSQAVGSGGYTF. The CDR3 DNA reads TGCGCCAGCAGCCAGGCCGTCGGTTCGGGTGGCTACACCTTC.

This chain uses TRBV19 with TRBJ2-5; 9 positions agree with TRBD2. The trim removed 10 bases at V and 1 base at J, leaving 4 bases unmatched. Per germline, CDR1 LNHDA and CDR2 SQIVND (reference sequence). The CDR3 is 13 amino acids. The CDR3, as DNA: TGTGCCACAAGACTAGCGGCCCAAGAGACCCAGTACTTC. Its protein product is CATRLAAQETQYF.

This clonotype is categorized as medium-sized. V usage is TRBV20-1 and J usage is TRBJ1-6, with D perhaps matching TRBD1 (5 bases). This CDR3 region has 14 residues. V was cut by 3 bases and J by 8 bases, with 14 bases left in between. Germline V gives CDR1 DFQATT, CDR2 SNEGSKA (reference sequence). CDR3 region: CSASPFRGDSPLHF. The CDR3 nucleotides read TGCAGTGCTAGCCCTTTCCGAGGGGATTCACCCCTCCACTTT.

This chain connects TRBV9 to TRBJ2-7; a possible D gene is TRBD1 (5 bases). The CDR3 has 16 residues. CDR1 SGDLS and CDR2 YYNGEE come from the germline V gene. Trimming removed 0 bases from V and 0 bases from J, with 13 bases in between. CDR3 amino acids: CASSVDSGAGSYEQYF. The CDR3 coding sequence is TGTGCCAGCAGCGTAGATTCTGGGGCAGGCTCCTACGAGCAGTACTTC.

This clonotype counts as medium-sized. The chain links TRBV30 to TRBJ2-7; 8 bases match TRBD2. Germline V CDR1 and CDR2: GTSNPN, SVGIG (reference sequence). Losses at the gene ends were 2 bases for V and 3 bases for J; bases not matched to a gene: 3. The CDR3 runs to 13 residues. The CDR3 DNA follows: TGTGCCTGGAGTATAGCGGGAAGCTACGAGCAGTACTTC. As protein: CAWSIAGSYEQYF.